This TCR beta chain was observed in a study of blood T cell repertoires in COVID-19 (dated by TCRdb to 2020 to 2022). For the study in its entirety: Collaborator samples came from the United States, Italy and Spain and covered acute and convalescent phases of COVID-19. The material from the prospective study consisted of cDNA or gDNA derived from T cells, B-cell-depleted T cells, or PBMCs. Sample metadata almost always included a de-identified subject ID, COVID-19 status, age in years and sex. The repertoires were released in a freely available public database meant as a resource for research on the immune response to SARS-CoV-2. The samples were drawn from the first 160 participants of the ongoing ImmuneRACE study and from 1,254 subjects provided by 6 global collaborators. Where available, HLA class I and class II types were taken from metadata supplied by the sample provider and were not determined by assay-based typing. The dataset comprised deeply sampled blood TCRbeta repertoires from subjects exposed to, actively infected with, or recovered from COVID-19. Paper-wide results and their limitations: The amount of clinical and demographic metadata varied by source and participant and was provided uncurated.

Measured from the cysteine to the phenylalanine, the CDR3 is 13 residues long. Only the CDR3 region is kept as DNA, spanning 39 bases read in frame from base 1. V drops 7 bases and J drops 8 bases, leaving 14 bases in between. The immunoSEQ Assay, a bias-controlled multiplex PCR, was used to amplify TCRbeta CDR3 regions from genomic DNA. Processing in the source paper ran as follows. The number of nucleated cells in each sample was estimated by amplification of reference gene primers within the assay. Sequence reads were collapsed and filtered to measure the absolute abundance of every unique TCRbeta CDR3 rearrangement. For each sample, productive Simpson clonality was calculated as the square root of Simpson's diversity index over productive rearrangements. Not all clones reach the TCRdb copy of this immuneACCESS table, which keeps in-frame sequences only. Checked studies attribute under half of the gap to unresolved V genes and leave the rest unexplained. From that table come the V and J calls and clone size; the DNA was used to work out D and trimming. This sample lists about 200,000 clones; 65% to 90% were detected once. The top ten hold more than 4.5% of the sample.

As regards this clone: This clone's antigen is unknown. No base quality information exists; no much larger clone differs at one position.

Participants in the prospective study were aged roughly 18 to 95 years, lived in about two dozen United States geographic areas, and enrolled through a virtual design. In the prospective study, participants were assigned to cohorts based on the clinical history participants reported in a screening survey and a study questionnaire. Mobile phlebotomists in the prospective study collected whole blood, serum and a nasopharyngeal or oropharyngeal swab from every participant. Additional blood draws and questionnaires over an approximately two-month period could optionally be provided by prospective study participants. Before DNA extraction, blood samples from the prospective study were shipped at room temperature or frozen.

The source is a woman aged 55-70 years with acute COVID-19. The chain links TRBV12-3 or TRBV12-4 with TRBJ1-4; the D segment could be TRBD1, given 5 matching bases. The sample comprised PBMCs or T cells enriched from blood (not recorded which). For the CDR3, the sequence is CASKAGRYEKLFF. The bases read TGTGCCAGCAAAGCGGGGCGGTACGAAAAACTGTTTTTT.